These T cell receptor beta chains were read from a single sample in a study of blood T cell repertoires in COVID-19. The data were produced by immunoSEQ multiplex PCR, yet TCRdb's version contains in-frame clones alone and is incomplete. Found here are about 140,000 clones, 84% of them singletons; the top ten hold under 5%. The sequenced sample was peripheral blood. Receptors were obtained from a woman aged 55-75 years with acute or convalescent COVID-19. The CDR3 runs from the conserved cysteine through the conserved F or W. A D gene is named only where the DNA matches it firmly. Clone size is not always given. Where it is, it says once, few, many or a class for expanded clones.

J gene	D gene	V gene	clone size	CDR3 DNA	CDR3 protein
TRBJ2-5	TRBD1	TRBV4-2	NA	TGTGCCAGCAGCCCTTCCTTGGACAGGGGGGGGAAAGAGACCCAGTACTTC	CASSPSLDRGGKETQYF
TRBJ1-5	NA	TRBV13	NA	TGTGCCAGCAGCTTAGCACGTACAGGGAAGGGCAATCAGCCCCAGCATTTT	CASSLARTGKGNQPQHF
TRBJ2-3	NA	TRBV5-1	NA	TGCGCCAGCAGCTTGTCCTCTATCGCGGGAGATACGCAGTATTTT	CASSLSSIAGDTQYF
TRBJ2-7	NA	TRBV6-1	NA	TGTGCCAGCAGTGAAATTTCCAGCGTTCACCTCTTC	CASSEISSVHLF
TRBJ1-3	NA	TRBV11-3	NA	TGTGCCAGCAGCTTAGGTCGGGGTTCTAATGGAAACACCATATATTTT	CASSLGRGSNGNTIYF
TRBJ1-4	NA	TRBV28	NA	TGTGCCAGCAGTTTGTCGGGACAACTTGAAAAACTGTTTTTT	CASSLSGQLEKLFF
TRBJ2-3	NA	TRBV2	NA	TGTGCCAGCAGTGTTGGACAAAGCACAGATACGCAGTATTTT	CASSVGQSTDTQYF
TRBJ2-7	TRBD2	TRBV9	NA	TGTGCCAGCAGCGTAGGGGGGACTAGCGGGGCCTACGAGCAGTACTTC	CASSVGGTSGAYEQYF
TRBJ1-2	NA	TRBV28	NA	TGTGCCAGCAGTTTTCCCGTCAGCTATGGCTACACCTTC	CASSFPVSYGYTF
TRBJ1-1	TRBD1	TRBV5-8	NA	TGTGCCAGCAGCAAACGGACAGGGGTGACGAACACTGAAGCTTTCTTT	CASSKRTGVTNTEAFF
TRBJ2-5	NA	TRBV6-5	NA	TGTGCCAGCAGTTACGGGGTTCAGGGAGAGACCCAGTACTTC	CASSYGVQGETQYF
TRBJ2-3	TRBD2	TRBV6-1	NA	TGTGCCAGCAGTGTCGGATCGGGGAGGGGCACAGATACGCAGTATTTT	CASSVGSGRGTDTQYF
TRBJ2-3	TRBD2	TRBV3-1/TRBV3-2	NA	TGTGCCAGCAGCCAAGATGGGACTAGGACAGATACGCAGTATTTT	CASSQDGTRTDTQYF
TRBJ2-1	TRBD2	TRBV30	NA	TGTGCCTGGAGTGTATCACTAGCGGGAGCAGGTGAGCAGTTCTTC	CAWSVSLAGAGEQFF
TRBJ1-5	TRBD1	TRBV6-1	NA	TGTGCCAGCAGTGAAGTGGACAGGGGCTACCAGCCCCAGCATTTT	CASSEVDRGYQPQHF
TRBJ1-5	TRBD1	TRBV7-9	NA	TGTGCCAGCAGCTTAGAGGCCGGGACAGGGGGCAATCAGCCCCAGCATTTT	CASSLEAGTGGNQPQHF
TRBJ1-2	TRBD1	TRBV20-1	once	TGCAGTGCTAGTAAGGGACAGGCTAACTATGGCTACACCTTC	CSASKGQANYGYTF
TRBJ1-5	NA	TRBV28	NA	TGTGCCAGCAGTTTGACAGGATATAGCAATCAGCCCCAGCATTTT	CASSLTGYSNQPQHF
TRBJ1-1	TRBD1	TRBV4-1	NA	TGCGCCAGCAGCAGGAGACAGGGCAACACTGAAGCTTTCTTT	CASSRRQGNTEAFF
TRBJ1-2	NA	TRBV5-4	NA	TGTGCCAGCAGCTTGGGCTCCGCACGGGAGACCTATGGCTACACCTTC	CASSLGSARETYGYTF
TRBJ2-5	TRBD2	TRBV4-1	NA	TGCGCCAGCAGCCAAGAACCGACTAGCGGGAGGGAGGAGACCCAGTACTTC	CASSQEPTSGREETQYF
TRBJ2-3	TRBD2	TRBV6-2/TRBV6-3	NA	TGTGCCAGCAGTTACGATCCCCAGCGGGAGCCCACAGATACGCAGTATTTT	CASSYDPQREPTDTQYF
TRBJ1-5	NA	TRBV24-1	NA	TGTGCCACCAGTGATCAGACAGTGCCGTTCAATCAGCCCCAGCATTTT	CATSDQTVPFNQPQHF
TRBJ2-1	TRBD2	TRBV18	once	TGTGCCAGCTCACCATTGAGCGGGAGGTCCAATGAGCAGTTCTTC	CASSPLSGRSNEQFF
TRBJ2-1	TRBD2	TRBV7-9	NA	TGTGCCAGCGGGGGACTAGCGAATGAGCAGTTCTTC	CASGGLANEQFF
TRBJ1-1	NA	TRBV7-9	NA	TGTGCCAGCAGCTTATCATCATCGGGGACTGAAGCTTTCTTT	CASSLSSSGTEAFF
TRBJ1-2	NA	TRBV5-6	NA	TGTGCCAGCAGGGAGCCGTCAAACTATGGCTACACCTTC	CASREPSNYGYTF
TRBJ1-2	NA	TRBV7-9	NA	TGTGCCAGCAGCTTAGCCCCACAGGGACCAAACACCTTC	CASSLAPQGPNTF
TRBJ2-7	TRBD1	TRBV5-1	NA	TGCGCCAGCAGCAGACAGGGACCAGGCTACGAGCAGTACTTC	CASSRQGPGYEQYF
TRBJ1-2	NA	TRBV25-1	NA	TGTGCCAGCAGTGAATTGTGGGAGGGGAGTCAGGGCTACACCTTC	CASSELWEGSQGYTF
TRBJ2-4	TRBD2	TRBV28	NA	TGTGCCAGCAGTGTGCCGCTCAGGACTAGCGGGAGGGCCGGCGAAAACATTCAGTACTTC	CASSVPLRTSGRAGENIQYF
TRBJ2-7	NA	TRBV9	NA	TGTGCCAGCAGCGTAGCTCCAGGGGCCAACGAGCAGTACTTC	CASSVAPGANEQYF
TRBJ1-5	TRBD1	TRBV18	NA	TGTGCCAGCTCACCGGGACAGGGAAATGGTCAGCCCCAGCATTTT	CASSPGQGNGQPQHF
TRBJ1-1	NA	TRBV18	NA	TGTGCCAGCTCAGTGGACACACAGAACACTGAAGCTTTCTTT	CASSVDTQNTEAFF
TRBJ2-5	TRBD1	TRBV24-1	NA	TGTGCCACCGGGGGACAGGAAGAGACCCAGTACTTC	CATGGQEETQYF
TRBJ2-4	TRBD1	TRBV2	NA	TGTGCCAGCAGTCCGACAGGGCGGGAAAACATTCAGTACTTC	CASSPTGRENIQYF
TRBJ1-2	NA	TRBV27	NA	TGTGCCACCCAGGAAGAGGGCTATGGCTACACCTTC	CATQEEGYGYTF
TRBJ2-5	NA	TRBV4-1	NA	TGCGCCAGCAGCCAAGATCCGGCGGTTGAGACCCAGTACTTC	CASSQDPAVETQYF
TRBJ2-1	NA	TRBV27	once	TGTGCCAGCAGTTTACCTACGGGAGTTGAGCAGTTCTTC	CASSLPTGVEQFF
TRBJ1-1	NA	TRBV3-1/TRBV3-2	NA	TGTGCCAGCAACCTACCGGGGAGTACTGAAGCTTTCTTT	CASNLPGSTEAFF
TRBJ1-6	NA	TRBV30	few	TGTGCCTGGAGTGTTCAGGGGAACTCACCCCTCCACTTT	CAWSVQGNSPLHF
TRBJ2-1	TRBD2	TRBV7-9	few	TGTGCCAGCACCCTAAATTCAGGCGGGGGAAATGAGCAGTTCTTC	CASTLNSGGGNEQFF
TRBJ2-2	TRBD2	TRBV9	NA	TGTGCCAGCAGCGTAGCTCTCGGAGCGGGAGGATATGCGAACACCGGGGAGCTGTTTTTT	CASSVALGAGGYANTGELFF
TRBJ1-5	NA	TRBV5-1	NA	TGCGCCAGCAGCCCGGAAGGAGATAGCAATCAGCCCCAGCATTTT	CASSPEGDSNQPQHF
TRBJ1-2	NA	TRBV28	few	TGTGCCAGCAGGGTACCCGGGACACGTAACTATGGCTACACCTTC	CASRVPGTRNYGYTF
TRBJ2-7	NA	TRBV27	NA	TGTGCCAGCAGTTTAAGAGGGGGAAGCTACGAGCAGTACTTC	CASSLRGGSYEQYF
TRBJ2-5	NA	TRBV5-1	NA	TGCGCCAGCAGCTTGGAGCGAACGGAAGAGACCCAGTACTTC	CASSLERTEETQYF
TRBJ2-2	NA	TRBV19	NA	TGTGCCAGTAATCGGGTTCCGAACACCGGGGAGCTGTTTTTT	CASNRVPNTGELFF
TRBJ2-3	NA	TRBV19	once	TGTGCCAGTAGTATATCGAGGAGCACAGATACGCAGTATTTT	CASSISRSTDTQYF
TRBJ1-1	TRBD1	TRBV6-5	NA	TGTGCCAGCAGTTACGGACAGGGGTCCGATGAAGCTTTCTTT	CASSYGQGSDEAFF
TRBJ2-2	TRBD2	TRBV4-3	once	TGCGCCAGCAGCCAAGTGGCCTGGCTGCGGGAGACGGACACCGGGGAGCTGTTTTTT	CASSQVAWLRETDTGELFF